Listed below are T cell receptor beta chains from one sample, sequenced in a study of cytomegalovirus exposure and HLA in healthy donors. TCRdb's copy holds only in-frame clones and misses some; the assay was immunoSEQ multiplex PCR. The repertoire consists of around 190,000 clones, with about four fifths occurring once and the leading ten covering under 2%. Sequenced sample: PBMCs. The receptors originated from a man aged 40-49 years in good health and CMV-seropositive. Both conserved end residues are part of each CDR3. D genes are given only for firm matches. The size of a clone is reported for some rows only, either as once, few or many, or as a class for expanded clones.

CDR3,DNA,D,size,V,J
CASSYSRGNNEQFF,TGTGCCAGCAGTTACTCGAGAGGGAACAATGAGCAGTTCTTC,-,-,TRBV6-6,TRBJ2-1
CASSVVSGKYNEQFF,TGTGCCAGCAGCGTAGTTAGCGGAAAGTACAATGAGCAGTTCTTC,-,-,TRBV9,TRBJ2-1
CASSLQAAFTEAFF,TGTGCCAGCAGTTTGCAGGCTGCTTTCACTGAAGCTTTCTTT,-,few,TRBV28,TRBJ1-1
CASSTTMNTEAFF,TGTGCCAGCAGCACTACAATGAACACTGAAGCTTTCTTT,-,-,TRBV7-3,TRBJ1-1
CASRPGRATDTQYF,TGTGCCAGCAGGCCCGGGAGGGCCACAGATACGCAGTATTTT,TRBD2,-,TRBV6-6,TRBJ2-3
CASSPSVYTGEAFF,TGTGCCAGCAGTCCGTCGGTATACACGGGGGAAGCTTTCTTT,-,-,TRBV27,TRBJ1-1
CASSLLAGGPSEQYF,TGTGCCAGCAGTTTACTAGCGGGAGGGCCGAGCGAGCAGTACTTC,TRBD2,-,TRBV27,TRBJ2-7
CASQKSHRGVTDTQYF,TGTGCCAGCCAAAAGTCCCACAGGGGAGTCACAGATACGCAGTATTTT,TRBD1,-,TRBV6-6,TRBJ2-3
CASSSQGALNTF,TGTGCCAGCAGTTCTCAGGGGGCCTTGAACACCTTC,TRBD1,few,TRBV6-5,TRBJ1-2
CASSFGQMNTEAFF,TGCGCCAGCAGCTTCGGACAGATGAACACTGAAGCTTTCTTT,-,-,TRBV4-3,TRBJ1-1
CASSFVGRISAGYTF,TGTGCCAGCAGCTTTGTGGGGAGGATTTCAGCTGGCTACACCTTC,-,-,TRBV5-4,TRBJ1-2
CASSPDNRKSGYTF,TGTGCCAGCTCACCCGATAACAGGAAGTCCGGCTACACCTTC,-,-,TRBV18,TRBJ1-2
CASSERAGLLAKNIQYF,TGTGCCAGCAGTGAACGGGCAGGACTTCTGGCCAAAAACATTCAGTACTTC,-,-,TRBV6-1,TRBJ2-4
CASSLTGSFYEQYF,TGTGCCAGCAGCTTAACGGGGAGCTTCTACGAGCAGTACTTC,-,few,TRBV7-2,TRBJ2-7
CASSLVSDQPQHF,TGTGCCAGCAGCTTAGTATCGGATCAGCCCCAGCATTTT,-,-,TRBV7-2,TRBJ1-5
CSVRGRGSTEAFF,TGCAGCGTCAGAGGACGGGGGAGTACTGAAGCTTTCTTT,-,-,TRBV29-1,TRBJ1-1
CASSLYPPEYGYTF,TGTGCCAGCAGTTTATATCCACCCGAGTATGGCTACACCTTC,-,-,TRBV27,TRBJ1-2
CASNQMGGRGTDTQYF,TGTGCCAGTAACCAAATGGGGGGGCGCGGAACAGATACGCAGTATTTT,-,-,TRBV19,TRBJ2-3
CASSPGGIGGYTF,TGTGCCAGCAGCCCGGGGGGGATAGGAGGCTACACCTTC,-,once,TRBV7-2,TRBJ1-2
CASGLGLNQPQHF,TGTGCTAGTGGTTTGGGACTAAATCAGCCTCAGCATTTT,-,-,TRBV12-5,TRBJ1-5
CASSVSGSHTASRQFF,TGTGCCAGCAGCGTATCCGGGAGTCACACCGCTTCTAGGCAGTTCTTC,-,-,TRBV9,TRBJ2-1
CASSDSPFPGVYGANVLTF,TGTGCCAGCAGTGATTCCCCCTTTCCGGGGGTGTATGGGGCCAACGTCCTGACTTTC,-,-,TRBV6-4,TRBJ2-6
CASGWGGTQETQYF,TGTGCCAGCGGATGGGGAGGGACCCAAGAGACCCAGTACTTC,TRBD2,-,TRBV6-1,TRBJ2-5
CASSPSGLSQETQYF,TGTGCCAGCAGTCCGTCGGGACTTAGCCAAGAGACCCAGTACTTC,-,-,TRBV28,TRBJ2-5
CASSLGLAGGFSYEQYF,TGTGCCAGCAGCCTGGGACTAGCGGGAGGTTTCTCCTACGAGCAGTACTTC,TRBD2,-,TRBV9,TRBJ2-7
CSVITGGTGELFF,TGCAGCGTAATAACGGGAGGCACCGGGGAGCTGTTTTTT,TRBD2,few,TRBV29-1,TRBJ2-2
CASSRGGRVGELFF,TGTGCCAGCAGTCGAGGGGGCAGGGTCGGGGAGCTGTTTTTT,TRBD1,-,TRBV27,TRBJ2-2
CASSAGGAGNQPQHF,TGTGCCAGCAGTGCGGGGGGCGCTGGGAATCAGCCCCAGCATTTT,-,-,TRBV6-1,TRBJ1-5
CASSWTRSSYEQYF,TGTGCCAGCAGCTGGACTAGGAGCTCCTACGAGCAGTACTTC,TRBD2,once,TRBV7-9,TRBJ2-7
CAWSPTRIQPQHF,TGTGCCTGGAGTCCCACGCGGATTCAGCCCCAGCATTTT,-,few,TRBV30,TRBJ1-5
CASSLTGEVYEQYF,TGTGCCAGCAGCCTCACAGGGGAGGTCTACGAGCAGTACTTC,-,-,TRBV7-8,TRBJ2-7
CASYTGRGSTEAFF,TGTGCCAGCTATACCGGGAGGGGGAGCACTGAAGCTTTCTTT,-,-,TRBV7-2,TRBJ1-1
CASSRQGNGGFDEQFF,TGTGCCAGCAGCCGACAGGGGAATGGAGGGTTCGATGAGCAGTTCTTC,TRBD1,-,TRBV6-4,TRBJ2-1
CASTVRGGYQETQYF,TGCGCCAGCACCGTGCGGGGGGGTTACCAAGAGACCCAGTACTTC,TRBD2,once,TRBV5-1,TRBJ2-5
CASSYGQVNTEAFF,TGTGCCAGCAGCTATGGACAGGTGAACACTGAAGCTTTCTTT,TRBD1,-,TRBV9,TRBJ1-1
CASSLEVTGGYEQYF,TGCGCCAGCAGCTTGGAGGTGACAGGGGGCTACGAGCAGTACTTC,TRBD1,-,TRBV5-1,TRBJ2-7
CASSYGNYEQYF,TGCGCCAGCAGCTACGGGAACTACGAGCAGTACTTC,-,-,TRBV5-1,TRBJ2-7
CASSQGDSGEKLFF,TGTGCCAGCAGCCAAGGGGACAGTGGGGAAAAACTGTTTTTT,TRBD1,-,TRBV4-2,TRBJ1-4
CASSPGTDPGELFF,TGTGCCAGCAGCCCAGGGACAGACCCCGGGGAGCTGTTTTTT,TRBD1,-,TRBV11-2,TRBJ2-2
CASSLWASGSLETQYF,TGTGCCAGCAGTTTATGGGCTAGCGGGAGTTTAGAGACCCAGTACTTC,TRBD2,-,TRBV27,TRBJ2-5
CASSPLGRGNEKLFF,TGCGCCAGCAGCCCTTTGGGGAGGGGAAATGAAAAACTGTTTTTT,-,-,TRBV5-1,TRBJ1-4
CASSQDQVYTGELFF,TGCGCCAGCAGCCAAGATCAGGTCTACACCGGGGAGCTGTTTTTT,-,-,TRBV4-3,TRBJ2-2
CASSRARDTPDGYTF,TGCGCCAGCAGCCGGGCTAGGGACACTCCAGATGGCTACACCTTC,-,-,TRBV5-1,TRBJ1-2
CASSREYGSSYEQYF,TGCGCCAGCAGCCGAGAATACGGGAGCTCCTACGAGCAGTACTTC,-,-,TRBV4-3,TRBJ2-7
CASSPTAQETQYF,TGTGCCAGCTCACCGACAGCCCAAGAGACCCAGTACTTC,-,-,TRBV18,TRBJ2-5
CASSYWTGDGYTF,TGCGCCAGCAGCTACTGGACAGGGGATGGCTACACCTTC,TRBD1,-,TRBV5-1,TRBJ1-2
CASSEPRGPGNIQYF,TGTGCCAGCAGCGAACCGCGGGGGCCGGGAAACATTCAGTACTTC,-,-,TRBV7-9,TRBJ2-4
CASAPGHNFVDEQYF,TGCGCCAGCGCACCGGGACACAACTTTGTCGACGAGCAGTACTTC,-,-,TRBV5-1,TRBJ2-7